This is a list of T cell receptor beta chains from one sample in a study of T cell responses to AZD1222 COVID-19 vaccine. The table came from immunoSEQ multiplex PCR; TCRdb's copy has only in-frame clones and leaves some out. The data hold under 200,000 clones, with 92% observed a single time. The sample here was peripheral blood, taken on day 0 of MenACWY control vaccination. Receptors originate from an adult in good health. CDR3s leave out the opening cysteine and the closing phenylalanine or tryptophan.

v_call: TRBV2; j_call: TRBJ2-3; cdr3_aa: ASSFTGTSEGTDTQY
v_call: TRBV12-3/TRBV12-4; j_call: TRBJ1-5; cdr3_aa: ASRPRGEQPQH
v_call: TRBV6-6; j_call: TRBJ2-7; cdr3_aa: ASSYPPGGPDQY
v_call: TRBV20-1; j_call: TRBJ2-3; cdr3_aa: SATGQDTQY
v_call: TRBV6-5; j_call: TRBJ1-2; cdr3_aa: ASTSQGAYGYT
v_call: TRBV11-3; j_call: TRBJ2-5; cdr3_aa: ASSFSSHEETQY
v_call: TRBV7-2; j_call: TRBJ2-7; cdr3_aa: ASSLPSTYEQY
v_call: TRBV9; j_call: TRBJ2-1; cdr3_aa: ASSAIAGNSYNEQF
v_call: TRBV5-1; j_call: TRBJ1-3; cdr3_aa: ASSLAVGKAGNTIY
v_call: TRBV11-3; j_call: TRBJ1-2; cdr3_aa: ASSLGGGALRGYT
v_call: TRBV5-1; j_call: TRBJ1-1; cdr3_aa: ASSLWVRGLSTEAF
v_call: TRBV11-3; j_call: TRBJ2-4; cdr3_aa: ASSFRQGSIQY
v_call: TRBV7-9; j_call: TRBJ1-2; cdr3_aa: ASSPAGGGFGYT
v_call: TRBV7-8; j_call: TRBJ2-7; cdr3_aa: ASSSDVEQY
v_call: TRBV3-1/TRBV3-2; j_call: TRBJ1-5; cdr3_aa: ASSQGGVFSNQPQH
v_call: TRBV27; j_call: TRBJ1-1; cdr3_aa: ASSLSGNMNTEAF
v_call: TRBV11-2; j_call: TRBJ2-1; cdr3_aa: ASSPLDRENEQF
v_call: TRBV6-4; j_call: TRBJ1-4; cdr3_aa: ASSDRGTRKNEKLF
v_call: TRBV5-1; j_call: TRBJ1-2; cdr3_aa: ASSEAGNYGYT
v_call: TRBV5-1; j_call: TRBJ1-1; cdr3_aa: ASSLAKETEAF
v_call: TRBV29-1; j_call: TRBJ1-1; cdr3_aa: SVDGGQPNTEAF
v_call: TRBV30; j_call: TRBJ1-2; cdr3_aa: AWMTITGQGKDGYT
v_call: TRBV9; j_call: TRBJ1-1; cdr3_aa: ASSVVSENTEAF
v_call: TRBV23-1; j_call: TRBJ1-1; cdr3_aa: ANVTENTEAF
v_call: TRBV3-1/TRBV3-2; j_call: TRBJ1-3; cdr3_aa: ASSQVPPGSTGNTIY
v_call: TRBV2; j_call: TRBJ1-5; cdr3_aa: ASSEQGGQPQH
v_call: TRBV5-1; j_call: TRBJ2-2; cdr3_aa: ASSPTGANTGELF
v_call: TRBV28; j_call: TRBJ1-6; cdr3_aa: ASSSPGANSPLH
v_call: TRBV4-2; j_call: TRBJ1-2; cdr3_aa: ASSQESAGNGYGYT
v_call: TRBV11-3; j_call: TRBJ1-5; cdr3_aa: ASSPSLPPQH
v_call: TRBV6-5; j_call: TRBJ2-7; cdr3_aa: ASGPGQGAYEQY
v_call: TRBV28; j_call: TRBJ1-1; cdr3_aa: ASTSPGSRNTEAF
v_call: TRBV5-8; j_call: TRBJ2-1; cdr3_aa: ASSFRERQF
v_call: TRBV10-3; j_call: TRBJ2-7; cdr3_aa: AIRTPIGHEQY
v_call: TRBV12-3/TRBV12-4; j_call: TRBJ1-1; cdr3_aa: ASSYRGPTEAF
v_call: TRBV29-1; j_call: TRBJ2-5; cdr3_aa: SVEKLRAGTRVGETQY
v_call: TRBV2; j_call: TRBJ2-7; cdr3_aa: ASPGLAGAEQY
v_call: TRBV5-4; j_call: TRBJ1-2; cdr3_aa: ATPEGNNYGYT
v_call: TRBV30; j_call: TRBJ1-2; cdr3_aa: AWSVLPRLNYGYT
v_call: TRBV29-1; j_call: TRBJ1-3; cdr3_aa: SVEGGNTIY
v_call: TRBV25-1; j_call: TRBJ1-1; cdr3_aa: ASSDPAVGDAEAF
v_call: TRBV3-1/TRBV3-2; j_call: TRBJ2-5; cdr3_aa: ASSQDTGLAGLQETQY
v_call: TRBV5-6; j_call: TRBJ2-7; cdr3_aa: ASSRDRPLREQY
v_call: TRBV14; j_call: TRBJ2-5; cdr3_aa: ASSPMVPTGGKTQY
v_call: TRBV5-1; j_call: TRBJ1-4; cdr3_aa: ASRQGLSNEKLF
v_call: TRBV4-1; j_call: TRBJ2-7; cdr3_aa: ASSPSGRRDEQY
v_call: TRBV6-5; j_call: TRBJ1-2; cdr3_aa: ASSYSSGGYGYT
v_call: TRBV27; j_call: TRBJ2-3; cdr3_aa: ASARPGAAYTDTQY
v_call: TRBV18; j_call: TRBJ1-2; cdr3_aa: ASSPGQGRYGYT
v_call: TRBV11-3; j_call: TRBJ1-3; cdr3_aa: ASSPDRVGNTIY
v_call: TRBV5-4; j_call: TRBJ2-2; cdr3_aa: ASIWPSGNTGELF
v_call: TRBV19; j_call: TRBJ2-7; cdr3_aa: ASSMGGAGTYEQY
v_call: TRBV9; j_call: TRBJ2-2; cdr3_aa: ATGPNSGELF
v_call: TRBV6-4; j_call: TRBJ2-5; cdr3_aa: ASSGSAGAGETQY